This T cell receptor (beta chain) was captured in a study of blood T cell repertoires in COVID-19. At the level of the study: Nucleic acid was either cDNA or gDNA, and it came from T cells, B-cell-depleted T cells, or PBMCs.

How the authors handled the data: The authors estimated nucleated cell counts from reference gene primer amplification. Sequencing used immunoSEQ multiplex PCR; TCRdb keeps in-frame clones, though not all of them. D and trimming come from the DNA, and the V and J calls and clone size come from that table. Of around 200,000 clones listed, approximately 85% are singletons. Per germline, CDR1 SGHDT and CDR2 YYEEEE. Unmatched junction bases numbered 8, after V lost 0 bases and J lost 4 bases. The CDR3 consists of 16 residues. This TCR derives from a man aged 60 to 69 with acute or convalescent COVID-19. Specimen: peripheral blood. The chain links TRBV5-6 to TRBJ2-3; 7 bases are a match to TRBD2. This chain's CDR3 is CASSLESSGKSDTQYF. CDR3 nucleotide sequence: TGTGCCAGCAGCTTGGAGTCGAGCGGGAAATCAGATACGCAGTATTTT.